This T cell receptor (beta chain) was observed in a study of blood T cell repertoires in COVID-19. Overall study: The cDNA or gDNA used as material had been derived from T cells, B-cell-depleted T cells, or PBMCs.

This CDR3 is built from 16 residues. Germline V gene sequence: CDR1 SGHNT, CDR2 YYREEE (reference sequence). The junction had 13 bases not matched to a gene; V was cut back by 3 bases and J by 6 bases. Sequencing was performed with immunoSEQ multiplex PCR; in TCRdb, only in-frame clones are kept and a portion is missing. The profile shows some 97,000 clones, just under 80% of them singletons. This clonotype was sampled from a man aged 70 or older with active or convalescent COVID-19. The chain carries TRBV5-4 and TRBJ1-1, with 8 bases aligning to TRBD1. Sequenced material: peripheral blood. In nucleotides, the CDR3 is TGTGCCAGCAGCTCCGGACAGGGAGAAGCCGCCTCTGAAGCTTTCTTT. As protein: CASSSGQGEAASEAFF.